Given below is one T cell receptor (beta chain) in context. The antigen is undetermined. The record originates from a study of molecular identifiers for immune sequencing clone quantification. Naive CD8 T cells were picked out by sorting for CD8+CD4-CCR7+CD45RA+. Generation of bulk TCR libraries relied on previously described methods and listed TCR primers. TCRdb processed the PCR reads anew with MiXCR; each CDR3 protein has one entry. The sample carries approximately 680,000 distinct CDR3 sequences, about 25% recorded once. Study results and caveats: Jurkat TCR RNA that was spiked in from one cell was reportedly detectable among some 980,000 naive cells. Clones carrying above 20 RNA copies accounted for over 99% of effector molecules, under 1% in naive cells.

Input material: naive CD8+ T cells from blood, with Jurkat cell RNA spiked in. As for subset: FACS-sorted CD8+CD4-CCR7+CD45RA+ naive T cells. The receptor was isolated from a human donor in good health. Some libraries in this study had Jurkat cell RNA spiked in.

CDR3 sequence: CASTGPARVRPGANVLTF. DNA of the CDR3: TGTGCCAGCACCGGGCCGGCCAGGGTTCGTCCCGGGGCCAACGTCCTGACTTTC. The V and J genes are TRBV2 and TRBJ2-6, with D tentatively TRBD1 (5 bases). The CDR3 spans 18 residues. Germline V gene sequence: CDR1 SNHLY, CDR2 FYNNEI. Trimming removed 7 bases at V and 4 bases at J, with 23 bases between.